This T cell receptor (beta chain) was identified in a study of blood T cell repertoires in COVID-19 (dated by TCRdb to about 2020). General notes on the study: The collaborator samples originated in the United States, Italy and Spain and spanned the acute and convalescent phases of COVID-19. Samples were obtained from the ongoing ImmuneRACE study (first 160 participants) and from about 1,300 subjects provided by 6 global collaborators. Deeply sampled blood TCRbeta repertoires from subjects exposed to, actively infected with, or recovered from COVID-19 were included in the dataset. Where available, HLA class I and class II types were obtained from metadata supplied by the sample provider rather than from assay-based typing. The sample metadata nearly always contained a de-identified subject ID, COVID-19 status, age in years and sex. The prospective study material was composed of cDNA or gDNA derived from T cells, B-cell-depleted T cells, or PBMCs. The repertoires were released in a freely available public database intended as a resource for research on the immune response to SARS-CoV-2. Here is what the overall study found, with its caveats: The amount of clinical and demographic metadata varied by source and participant and was provided uncurated.

The immunoSEQ Assay, a bias-controlled multiplex PCR, was used to amplify TCRbeta CDR3 regions from genomic DNA. From the authors' description of their analysis: Within the assay, amplification of reference gene primers was used to estimate how many nucleated cells each sample contained. To quantify the absolute abundance of each unique TCRbeta CDR3 rearrangement, sequence reads were collapsed and filtered. For each sample, productive Simpson clonality was calculated as the square root of Simpson's diversity index across productive rearrangements. TCRdb stores this immuneACCESS table with in-frame sequences only. Part of the clones is absent; in the studies checked, under half of the shortfall reflects unresolved V genes, and no reason is known for the rest. The V and J calls and the clone size are those of that table, but D and trimming were determined from the DNA. The sample table shows some 370,000 clones, and around 90% are seen once. Jointly, the top ten make up more than 0.95% of the sample.

Each collaborating institution followed its own protocols to collect whole blood in K2EDTA tubes. For TCRbeta analysis, collaborator samples were shipped as frozen whole blood, as isolated PBMCs, or as DNA extracted from either sample type. The sample holds a few counts of this clone. Its cognate antigen has yet to be identified. Per-base quality was not reported, and no clone a single base away is much larger than it. The germline V gene specifies SGHNT as CDR1 and YENEEA as CDR2. Spanning cysteine to phenylalanine, the CDR3 consists of 15 amino acids. Only the CDR3 DNA stays, 45 bases, in frame from base 1. The junction carries 8 bases between V and J, which are trimmed by 0 bases and 0 bases respectively.

This chain joins TRBV11-3 to TRBJ1-1; no D gene can be assigned with confidence. The clonotype was recovered from a man aged 35-49 years with acute or convalescent COVID-19. The specimen was peripheral blood. The CDR3 here reads CASSLDSRLNTEAFF. The sequenced DNA: TGTGCCAGCAGCTTAGATTCTCGGTTGAACACTGAAGCTTTCTTT.